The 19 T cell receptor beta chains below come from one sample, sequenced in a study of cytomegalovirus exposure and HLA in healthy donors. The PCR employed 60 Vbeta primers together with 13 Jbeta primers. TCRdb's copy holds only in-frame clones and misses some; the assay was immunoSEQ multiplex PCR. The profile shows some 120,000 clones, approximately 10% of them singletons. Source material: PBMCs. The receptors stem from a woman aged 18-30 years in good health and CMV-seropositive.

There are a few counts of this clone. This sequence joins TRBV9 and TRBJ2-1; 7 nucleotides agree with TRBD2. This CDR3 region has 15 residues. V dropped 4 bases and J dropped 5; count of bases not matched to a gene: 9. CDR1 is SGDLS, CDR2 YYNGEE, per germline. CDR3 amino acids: CASSPGRAVHNEQFF. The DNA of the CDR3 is TGTGCCAGCAGCCCGGGGAGGGCCGTACACAATGAGCAGTTCTTC.

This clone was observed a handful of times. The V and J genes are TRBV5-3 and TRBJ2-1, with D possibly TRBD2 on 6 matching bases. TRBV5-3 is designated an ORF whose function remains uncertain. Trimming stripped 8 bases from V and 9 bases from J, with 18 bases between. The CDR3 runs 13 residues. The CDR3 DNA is TGTGCCAGCTCCCGCTTACTAGCAGGTGAGCAGTTCTTC. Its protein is CASSRLLAGEQFF.

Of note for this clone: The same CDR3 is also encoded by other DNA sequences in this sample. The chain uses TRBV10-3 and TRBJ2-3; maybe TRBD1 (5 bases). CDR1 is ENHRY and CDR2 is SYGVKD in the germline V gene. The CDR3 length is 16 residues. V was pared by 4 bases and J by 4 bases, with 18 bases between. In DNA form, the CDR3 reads TGTGCCATCAGTGTTTCACTACCCCAGGGCCCAGATACGCAGTATTTT. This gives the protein CAISVSLPQGPDTQYF.

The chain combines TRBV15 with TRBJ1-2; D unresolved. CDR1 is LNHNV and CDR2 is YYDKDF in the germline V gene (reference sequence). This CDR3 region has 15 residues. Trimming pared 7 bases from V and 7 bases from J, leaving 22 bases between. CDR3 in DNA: TGTGCCACCAACAATCTGGAAGCCCCAGGTGGTGGCTACACCTTC. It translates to CATNNLEAPGGGYTF. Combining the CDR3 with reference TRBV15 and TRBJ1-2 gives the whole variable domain DAMVIQNPRYQVTQFGKPVTLSCSQTLNHNVMYWYQQKSSQAPKLLFHYYDKDFNNEADTPDNFQSRRPNTSFCFLDIRSPGLGDTAMYLCATNNLEAPGGGYTFGSGTRLTVV.

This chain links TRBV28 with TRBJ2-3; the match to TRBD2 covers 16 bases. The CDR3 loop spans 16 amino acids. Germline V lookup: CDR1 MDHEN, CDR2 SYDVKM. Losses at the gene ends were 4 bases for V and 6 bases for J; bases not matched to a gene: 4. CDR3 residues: CASSSGLAGGMDTQYF. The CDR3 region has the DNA TGTGCCAGCAGTTCGGGACTAGCGGGAGGGATGGATACGCAGTATTTT. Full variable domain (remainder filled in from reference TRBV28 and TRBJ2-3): DVKVTQSSRYLVKRTGEKVFLECVQDMDHENMFWYRQDPGLGLRLIYFSYDVKMKEKGDIPEGYSVSREKKERFSLILESASTNQTSMYLCASSSGLAGGMDTQYFGPGTRLTVL.

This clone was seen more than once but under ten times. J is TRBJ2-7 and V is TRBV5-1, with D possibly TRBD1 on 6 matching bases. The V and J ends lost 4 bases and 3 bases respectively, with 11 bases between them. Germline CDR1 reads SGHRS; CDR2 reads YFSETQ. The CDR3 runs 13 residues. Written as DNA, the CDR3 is TGCGCCAGCAGCACAGGACAGAACTACGAGCAGTACTTC. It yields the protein CASSTGQNYEQYF.

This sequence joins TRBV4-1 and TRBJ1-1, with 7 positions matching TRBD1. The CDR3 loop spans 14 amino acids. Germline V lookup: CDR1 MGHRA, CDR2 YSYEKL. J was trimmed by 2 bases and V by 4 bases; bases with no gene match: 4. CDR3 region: CASSPQGGNTEAFF. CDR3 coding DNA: TGCGCCAGCAGCCCGCAGGGGGGCAACACTGAAGCTTTCTTT.

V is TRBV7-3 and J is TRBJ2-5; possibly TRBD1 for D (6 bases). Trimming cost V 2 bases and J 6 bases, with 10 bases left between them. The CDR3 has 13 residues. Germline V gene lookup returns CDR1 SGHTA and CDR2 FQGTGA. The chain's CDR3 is CASSLEGGQTQYF. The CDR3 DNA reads TGTGCCAGCAGCTTAGAAGGGGGTCAGACCCAGTACTTC.

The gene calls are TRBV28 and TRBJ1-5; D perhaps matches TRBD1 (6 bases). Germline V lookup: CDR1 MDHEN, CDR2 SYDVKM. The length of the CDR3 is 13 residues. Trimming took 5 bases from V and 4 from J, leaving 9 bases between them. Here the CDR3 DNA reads TGTGCCAGCAGTCCCGGGACAAATCAGCCCCAGCATTTT. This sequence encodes CASSPGTNQPQHF.

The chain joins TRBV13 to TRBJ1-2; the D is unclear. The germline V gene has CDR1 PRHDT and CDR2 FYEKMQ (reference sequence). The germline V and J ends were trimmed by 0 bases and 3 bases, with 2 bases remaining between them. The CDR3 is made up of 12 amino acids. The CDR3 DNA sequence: TGTGCCAGCAGCTTAGGCTACTATGGCTACACCTTC. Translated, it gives CASSLGYYGYTF.

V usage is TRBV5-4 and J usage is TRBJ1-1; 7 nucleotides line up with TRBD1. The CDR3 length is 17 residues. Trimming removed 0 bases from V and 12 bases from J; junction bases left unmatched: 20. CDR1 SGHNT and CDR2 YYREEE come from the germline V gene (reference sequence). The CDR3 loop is CASSLGLLGGSAFSTFF. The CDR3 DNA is TGTGCCAGCAGCTTGGGTTTGCTAGGGGGCTCCGCGTTTTCTACTTTCTTT.

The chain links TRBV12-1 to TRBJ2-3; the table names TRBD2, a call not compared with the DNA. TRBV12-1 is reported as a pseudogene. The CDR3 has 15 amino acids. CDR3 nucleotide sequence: TGTGCCAGCAGCTTTGATGCGGGTGGCACAGATACGCAGTATTTT. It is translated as CASSFDAGGTDTQYF.

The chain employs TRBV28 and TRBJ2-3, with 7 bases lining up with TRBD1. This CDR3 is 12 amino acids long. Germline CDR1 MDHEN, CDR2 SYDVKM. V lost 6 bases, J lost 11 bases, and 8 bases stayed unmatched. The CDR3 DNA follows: TGTGCCAGCAGGCCGATGACAGGGCAGCAGTATTTT. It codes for CASRPMTGQQYF.

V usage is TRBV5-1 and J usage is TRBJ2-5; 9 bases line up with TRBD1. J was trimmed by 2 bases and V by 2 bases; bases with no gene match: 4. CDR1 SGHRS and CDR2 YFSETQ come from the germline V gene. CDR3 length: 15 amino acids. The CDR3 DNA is TGCGCCAGCAGCTTTACAGGGGGCTCACAAGAGACCCAGTACTTC. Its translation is CASSFTGGSQETQYF.

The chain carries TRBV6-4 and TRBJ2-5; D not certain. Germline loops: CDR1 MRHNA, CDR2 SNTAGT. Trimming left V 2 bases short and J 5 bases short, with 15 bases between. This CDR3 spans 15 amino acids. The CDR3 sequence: CASSDPRLSAETQYF. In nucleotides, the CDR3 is TGTGCCAGCAGTGACCCCCGACTGAGCGCCGAGACCCAGTACTTC.

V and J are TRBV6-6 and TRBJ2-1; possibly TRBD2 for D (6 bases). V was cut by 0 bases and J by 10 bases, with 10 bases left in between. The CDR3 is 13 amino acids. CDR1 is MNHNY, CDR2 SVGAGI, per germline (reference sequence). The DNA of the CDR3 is TGTGCCAGCAGTTACTCTGTTGGGGGGGAGCAGTTCTTC. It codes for CASSYSVGGEQFF.

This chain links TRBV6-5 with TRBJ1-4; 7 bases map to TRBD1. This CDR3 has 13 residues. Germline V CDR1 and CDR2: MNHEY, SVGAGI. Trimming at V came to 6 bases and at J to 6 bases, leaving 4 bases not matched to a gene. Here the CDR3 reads CASRRGGDEKLFF. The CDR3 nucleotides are TGTGCCAGCAGGAGAGGGGGCGATGAAAAACTGTTTTTT.

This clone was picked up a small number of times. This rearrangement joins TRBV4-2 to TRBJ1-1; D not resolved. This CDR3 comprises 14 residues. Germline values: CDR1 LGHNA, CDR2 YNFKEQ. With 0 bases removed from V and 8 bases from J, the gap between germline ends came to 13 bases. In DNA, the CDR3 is TGTGCCAGCAGCCAAGAGGGTCCCCGGGGAGAAGCTTTCTTT. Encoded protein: CASSQEGPRGEAFF.

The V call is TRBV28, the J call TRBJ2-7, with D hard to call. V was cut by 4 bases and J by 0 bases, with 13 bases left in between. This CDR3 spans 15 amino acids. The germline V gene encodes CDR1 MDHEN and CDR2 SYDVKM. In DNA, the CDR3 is TGTGCCAGCAGTTCGCCTTCAACGAGCTCCTACGAGCAGTACTTC. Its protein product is CASSSPSTSSYEQYF.